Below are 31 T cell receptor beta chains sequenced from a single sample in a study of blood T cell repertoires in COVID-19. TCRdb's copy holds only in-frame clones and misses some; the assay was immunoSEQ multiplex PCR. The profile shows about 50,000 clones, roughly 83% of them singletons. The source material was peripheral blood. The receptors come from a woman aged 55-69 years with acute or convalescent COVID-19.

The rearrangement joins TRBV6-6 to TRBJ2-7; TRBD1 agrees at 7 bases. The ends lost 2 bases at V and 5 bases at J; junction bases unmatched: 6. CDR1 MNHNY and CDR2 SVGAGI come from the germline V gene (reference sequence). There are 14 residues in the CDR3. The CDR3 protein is CASSYGTQGDEQYF. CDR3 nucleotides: TGTGCCAGCAGTTACGGGACCCAGGGGGACGAGCAGTACTTC.

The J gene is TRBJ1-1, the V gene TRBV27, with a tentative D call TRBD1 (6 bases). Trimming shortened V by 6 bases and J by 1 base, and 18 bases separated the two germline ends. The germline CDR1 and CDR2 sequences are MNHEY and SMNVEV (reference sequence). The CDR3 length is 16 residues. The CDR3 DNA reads TGTGCCAGCAGCTTCATCCGGACAGCTAGGAACACTGAAGCTTTCTTT. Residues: CASSFIRTARNTEAFF.

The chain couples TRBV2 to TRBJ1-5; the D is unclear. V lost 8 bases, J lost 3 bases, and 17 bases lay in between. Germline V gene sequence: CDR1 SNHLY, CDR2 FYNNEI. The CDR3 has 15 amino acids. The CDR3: CASRFGGGFNQPQHF. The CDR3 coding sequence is TGTGCCAGCCGTTTTGGAGGTGGATTCAATCAGCCCCAGCATTTT.

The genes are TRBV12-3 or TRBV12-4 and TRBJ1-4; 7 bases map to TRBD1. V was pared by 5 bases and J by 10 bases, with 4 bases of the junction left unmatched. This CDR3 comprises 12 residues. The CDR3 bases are TGTGCCAGCAGTCTCCGACAGGGAAAACTGTTTTTT. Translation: CASSLRQGKLFF.

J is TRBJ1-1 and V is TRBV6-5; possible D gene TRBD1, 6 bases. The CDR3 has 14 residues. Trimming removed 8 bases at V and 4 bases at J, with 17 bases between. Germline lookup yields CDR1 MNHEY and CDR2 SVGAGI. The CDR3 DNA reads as TGTGCCAGCGGATTAGGGGGGGGTATCACTGAAGCTTTCTTT. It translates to CASGLGGGITEAFF.

CDR3 sequence: CASRVAGATYNEQFF. The CDR3 DNA follows: TGTGCCAGCCGGGTAGCGGGGGCCACATACAATGAGCAGTTCTTC. This sequence joins TRBV5-5 and TRBJ2-1, with 9 positions matching TRBD2. This CDR3 has 15 residues. V shed 7 bases, J shed 4 bases, and the junction held 9 bases outside the gene matches. Germline values: CDR1 SGHKS, CDR2 YYEKEE (reference sequence).

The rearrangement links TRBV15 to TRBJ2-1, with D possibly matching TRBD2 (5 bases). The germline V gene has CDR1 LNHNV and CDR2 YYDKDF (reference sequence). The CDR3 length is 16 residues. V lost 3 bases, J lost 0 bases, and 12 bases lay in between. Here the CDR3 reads CATSRRFTSSYNEQFF. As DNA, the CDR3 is TGTGCCACCAGCAGGCGGTTTACTAGCTCCTACAATGAGCAGTTCTTC.

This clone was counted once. The CDR3 reads CAISAGDNYGYTF. CDR3 nucleotide sequence: TGTGCCATCAGTGCCGGAGATAACTATGGCTACACCTTC. V is TRBV10-3 and J is TRBJ1-2; D unresolved. Germline CDR1 reads ENHRY; CDR2 reads SYGVKD. This CDR3 comprises 13 residues. The V end lost 4 bases, the J end lost 1 base, and 7 bases lay between the germline ends.

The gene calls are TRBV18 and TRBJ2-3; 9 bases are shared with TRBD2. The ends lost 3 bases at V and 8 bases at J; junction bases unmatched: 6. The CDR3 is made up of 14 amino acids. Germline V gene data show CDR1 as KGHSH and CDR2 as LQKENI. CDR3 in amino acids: CASSPRTSDVTQYF. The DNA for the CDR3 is TGTGCCAGCTCACCGAGGACTAGCGATGTTACGCAGTATTTT. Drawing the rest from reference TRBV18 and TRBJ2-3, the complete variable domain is NAGVMQNPRHLVRRRGQEARLRCSPMKGHSHVYWYRQLPEEGLKFMVYLQKENIIDESGMPKERFSAEFPKEGPSILRIQQVVRGDSAAYFCASSPRTSDVTQYFGPGTRLTVL.

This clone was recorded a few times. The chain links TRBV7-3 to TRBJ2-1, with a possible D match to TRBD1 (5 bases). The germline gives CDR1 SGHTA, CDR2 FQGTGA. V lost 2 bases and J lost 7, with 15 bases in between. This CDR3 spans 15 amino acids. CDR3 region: CASSLGADIFNEQFF. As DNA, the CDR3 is TGTGCCAGCAGCTTAGGGGCGGATATTTTTAATGAGCAGTTCTTC.

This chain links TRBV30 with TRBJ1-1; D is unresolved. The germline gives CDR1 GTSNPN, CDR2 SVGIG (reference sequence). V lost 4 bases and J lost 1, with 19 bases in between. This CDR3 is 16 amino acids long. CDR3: CAWNGAGGNQNTEAFF. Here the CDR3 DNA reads TGTGCCTGGAATGGAGCAGGCGGGAATCAGAACACTGAAGCTTTCTTT.

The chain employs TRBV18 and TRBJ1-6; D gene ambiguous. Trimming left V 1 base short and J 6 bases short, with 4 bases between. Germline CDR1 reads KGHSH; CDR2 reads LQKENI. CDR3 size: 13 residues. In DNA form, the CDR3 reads TGTGCCAGCTCACCACACGGTAATTCACCCCTCCACTTT. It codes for CASSPHGNSPLHF.

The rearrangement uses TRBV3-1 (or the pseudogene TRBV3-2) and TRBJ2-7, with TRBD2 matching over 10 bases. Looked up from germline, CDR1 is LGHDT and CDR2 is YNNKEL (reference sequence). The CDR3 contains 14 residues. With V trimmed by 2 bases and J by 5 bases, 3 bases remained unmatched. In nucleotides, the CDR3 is TGTGCCAGCAGCCAATCGCTAGCGGGAGACGAGCAGTACTTC. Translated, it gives CASSQSLAGDEQYF.

CDR3 in DNA: TGTGCCAGCAGCTTGGATCTCGAGGGCGAAAAACTGTTTTTT. Its translation is CASSLDLEGEKLFF. This sequence joins TRBV5-4 and TRBJ1-4; D unclear. Germline V gene sequence: CDR1 SGHNT, CDR2 YYREEE (reference sequence). The V end lost 0 bases, the J end lost 8 bases, and 11 bases lay between the germline ends. The CDR3 consists of 14 residues.

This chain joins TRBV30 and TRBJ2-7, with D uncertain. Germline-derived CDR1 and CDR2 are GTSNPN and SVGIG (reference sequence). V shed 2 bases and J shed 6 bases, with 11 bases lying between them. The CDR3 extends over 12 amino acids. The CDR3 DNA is TGTGCCTGGAGTACTATCACCAGCGAGCAGTACTTC. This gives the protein CAWSTITSEQYF.

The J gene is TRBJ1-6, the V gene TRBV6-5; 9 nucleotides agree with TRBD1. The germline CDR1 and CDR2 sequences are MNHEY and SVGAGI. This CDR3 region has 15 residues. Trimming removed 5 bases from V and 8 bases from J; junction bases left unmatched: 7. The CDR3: CASSTHRGRDSPLHF. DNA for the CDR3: TGTGCCAGCAGTACTCACAGGGGGCGGGATTCACCCCTCCACTTT.

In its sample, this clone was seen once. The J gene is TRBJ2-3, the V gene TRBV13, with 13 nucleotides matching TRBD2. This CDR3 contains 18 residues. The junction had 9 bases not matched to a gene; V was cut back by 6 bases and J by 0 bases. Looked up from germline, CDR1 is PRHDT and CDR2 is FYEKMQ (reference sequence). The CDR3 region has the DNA TGTGCCAGCAGACAAACTAGCGGGAGGGCGAGAAGCACAGATACGCAGTATTTT. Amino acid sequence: CASRQTSGRARSTDTQYF.

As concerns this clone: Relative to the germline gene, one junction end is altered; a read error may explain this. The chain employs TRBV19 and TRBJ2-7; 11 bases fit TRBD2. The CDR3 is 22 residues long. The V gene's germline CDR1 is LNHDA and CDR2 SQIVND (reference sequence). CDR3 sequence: CASSIVKGPPLLIAGGENSNHF. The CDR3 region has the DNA TGTGCCAGTAGTATAGTTAAGGGCCCCCCTCTGCTAATAGCGGGAGGGGAAAACTCAAATCACTTC.

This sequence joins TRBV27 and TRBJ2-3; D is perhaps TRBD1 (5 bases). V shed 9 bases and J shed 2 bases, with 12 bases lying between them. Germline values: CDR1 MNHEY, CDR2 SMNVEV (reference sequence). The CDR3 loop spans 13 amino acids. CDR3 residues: CASSRGNTDTQYF. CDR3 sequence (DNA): TGTGCCAGTTCAAGGGGCAACACAGATACGCAGTATTTT.

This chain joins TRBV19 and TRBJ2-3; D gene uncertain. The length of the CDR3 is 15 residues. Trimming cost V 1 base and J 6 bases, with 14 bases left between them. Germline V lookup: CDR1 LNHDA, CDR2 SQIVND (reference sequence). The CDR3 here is CASSIGRLQADTQYF. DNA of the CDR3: TGTGCCAGTAGTATAGGAAGGCTCCAGGCTGATACGCAGTATTTT.

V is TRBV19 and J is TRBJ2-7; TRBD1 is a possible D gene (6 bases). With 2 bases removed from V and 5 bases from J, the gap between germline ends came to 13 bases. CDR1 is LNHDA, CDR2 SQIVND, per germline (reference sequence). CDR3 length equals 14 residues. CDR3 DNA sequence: TGTGCCAGTAGTATACAGGGGAACAATGACGAGCAGTACTTC. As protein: CASSIQGNNDEQYF.

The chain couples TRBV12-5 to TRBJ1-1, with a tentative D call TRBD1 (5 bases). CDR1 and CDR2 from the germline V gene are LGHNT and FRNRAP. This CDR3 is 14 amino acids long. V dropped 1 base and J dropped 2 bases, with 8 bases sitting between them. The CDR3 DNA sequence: TGTGCTAGTGGTTTGGGACAGACAAACACTGAAGCTTTCTTT. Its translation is CASGLGQTNTEAFF.

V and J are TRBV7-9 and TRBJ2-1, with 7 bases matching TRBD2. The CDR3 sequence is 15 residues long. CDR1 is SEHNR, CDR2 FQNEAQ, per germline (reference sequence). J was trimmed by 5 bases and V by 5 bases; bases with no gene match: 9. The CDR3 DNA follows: TGTGCCAGCAGCGCTCTCCTCGGGAGGAACAATGAGCAGTTCTTC. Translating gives CASSALLGRNNEQFF.

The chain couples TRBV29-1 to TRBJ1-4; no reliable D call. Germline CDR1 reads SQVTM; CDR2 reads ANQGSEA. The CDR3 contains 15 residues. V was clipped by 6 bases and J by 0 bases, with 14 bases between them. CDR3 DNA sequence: TGCAGCGTAACCGTGAACTTAGCAACTAATGAAAAACTGTTTTTT. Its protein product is CSVTVNLATNEKLFF.

The CDR3 DNA reads as TGTGCCTGGAGTGTAGGAGGGGTTGGCTACACCTTC. This gives the protein CAWSVGGVGYTF. The gene calls are TRBV30 and TRBJ1-2; TRBD1 might be the D (5 bases). V was pared by 0 bases and J by 7 bases, with 9 bases between. The CDR3 consists of 12 residues. Germline V gives CDR1 GTSNPN, CDR2 SVGIG (reference sequence).

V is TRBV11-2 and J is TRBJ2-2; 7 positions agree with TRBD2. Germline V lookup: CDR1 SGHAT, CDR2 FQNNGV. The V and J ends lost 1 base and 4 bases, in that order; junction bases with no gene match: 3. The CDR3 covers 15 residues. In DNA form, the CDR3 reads TGTGCCAGCAGCTTAGTCGGCGGGAGCACCGGGGAGCTGTTTTTT. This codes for CASSLVGGSTGELFF.

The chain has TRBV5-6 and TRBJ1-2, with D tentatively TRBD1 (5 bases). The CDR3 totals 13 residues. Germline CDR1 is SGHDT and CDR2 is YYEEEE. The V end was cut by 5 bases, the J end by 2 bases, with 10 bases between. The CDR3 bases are TGTGCCAGCAGGTCGACAGCAAACTATGGCTACACCTTC. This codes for CASRSTANYGYTF.

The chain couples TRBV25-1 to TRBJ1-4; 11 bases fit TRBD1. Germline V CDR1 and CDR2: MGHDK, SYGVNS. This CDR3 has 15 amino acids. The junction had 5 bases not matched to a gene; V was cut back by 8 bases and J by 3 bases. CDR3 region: CASGQGARPNEKLFF. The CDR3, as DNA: TGTGCCAGCGGACAGGGGGCGAGACCTAATGAAAAACTGTTTTTT.

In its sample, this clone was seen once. CDR3 DNA: TGTGCCAGTAGTCCTTACTCTGGAAACACCATATATTTT. Protein sequence: CASSPYSGNTIYF. The chain has TRBV19 and TRBJ1-3; D is unclear. The CDR3 has 13 amino acids. CDR1 and CDR2 (germline): LNHDA, SQIVND (reference sequence). V dropped 5 bases and J dropped 0 bases, with 5 bases sitting between them.

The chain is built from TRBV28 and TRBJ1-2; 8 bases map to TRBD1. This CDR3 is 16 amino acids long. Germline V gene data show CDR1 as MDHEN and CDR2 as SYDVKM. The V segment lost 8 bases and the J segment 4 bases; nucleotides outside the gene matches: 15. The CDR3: CASLGKPGQATYGYTF. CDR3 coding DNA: TGTGCCAGCCTCGGGAAACCGGGACAGGCGACCTATGGCTACACCTTC.

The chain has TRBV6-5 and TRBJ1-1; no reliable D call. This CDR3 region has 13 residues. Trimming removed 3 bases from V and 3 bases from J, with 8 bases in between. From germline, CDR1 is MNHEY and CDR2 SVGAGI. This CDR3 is CASSYFGHTEAFF. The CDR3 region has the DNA TGTGCCAGCAGTTATTTTGGGCACACTGAAGCTTTCTTT.